What follows describes a single T cell receptor beta chain. The antigen remains undetermined. The library attached unique molecular identifiers to individual cDNA molecules. Per the authors' pipeline: A typical sample had around 96,000 TCRs, with about 20,000 to 700,000 overall. TCRdb ran MiXCR on the 5' RACE reads and lists one entry per CDR3 protein. TCRdb assigned the V and J calls; the authors' analysis was not used. The sample lists approximately 110,000 distinct CDR3 sequences; approximately 20% were seen once. The CDR3 is made up of 13 amino acids. CDR1 SGHDT and CDR2 YYEEEE come from the germline V gene. Trimming took 4 bases from V and 6 from J, leaving 11 bases between them. The data were obtained in a study of human T cells and chemical hapten exposure. Overall study context: The variation in per-sample TCR yields arose mainly from small differences in pooled library volumes. Study results and caveats: The study found that DPC sensitization did not change TCRs above 1 in 1000 frequency.

It was from unfractionated whole blood that total RNA was extracted. The receptor was derived from a human donor in good health. This chain connects TRBV5-6 to TRBJ1-5; D uncertain. CDR3 in amino acids: CASSPLPGQPQHF. The CDR3 nucleotides are TGTGCCAGCAGCCCTCTCCCAGGTCAGCCCCAGCATTTT.